The 22 T cell receptor beta chains presented below share a single source sample, sequenced in a study of shared clonotypes between healthy human individuals (TCRdb year 2020). The protocol used for the library was the immunoSEQ multiplex PCR assay. The source is immuneACCESS, and TCRdb retained only in-frame sequences with V and J called. Part of the clones is not carried over; for the studies checked, unresolved V genes explain less than half of this, and the remainder is unexplained. The sample records over 95,000 clones, around 43% of which are singletons. The ten largest clones take up roughly 16% of the sample. Sequencing used PBMCs. Receptors were obtained from a woman in her 40s in good health. Some clones in this sample may be carry-over from other donors' samples.

The table lists this clone with a few counts. The gene calls are TRBV28 and TRBJ2-6; no clear D gene. Germline loops: CDR1 MDHEN, CDR2 SYDVKM. This CDR3 spans 14 amino acids. V shed 6 bases and J shed 3 bases, with 9 bases lying between them. DNA for the CDR3: TGTGCCAGCAGCGCCCACCGTGGGGCCAACGTCCTGACTTTC. Encoded protein: CASSAHRGANVLTF.

The chain couples TRBV18 to TRBJ2-1; D is ambiguous. CDR3 length: 11 residues. The ends were cut back, 6 bases at V and 3 bases at J, with 3 bases in the middle. The germline CDR1 and CDR2 sequences are KGHSH and LQKENI. The CDR3 DNA reads TGTGCCAGCTCGGACTACAATGAGCAGTTCTTC. It specifies CASSDYNEQFF.

Of note for this clone: The junction departs from germline at one end; a sequencing error may be responsible. V gene TRBV7-4 combines with J gene TRBJ1-3; D call uncertain. The germline V gene has CDR1 SGHVT and CDR2 SQSDAQ. The CDR3 has 14 amino acids. The CDR3 protein is CASSLTPRGNAIYF. The CDR3 DNA follows: TGTGCCAGCAGCTTAACGCCGCGCGGAAACGCCATATATTTT.

This clone was recorded at least ten times. CDR3 sequence: CASEVGLAGYEQYF. The CDR3 DNA sequence: TGTGCCAGCGAAGTGGGACTAGCGGGTTACGAGCAGTACTTC. J is TRBJ2-7 and V is TRBV28, with 12 bases that match TRBD2. The CDR3 contains 14 residues. Germline loops: CDR1 MDHEN, CDR2 SYDVKM. V lost 8 bases, J lost 4 bases, and 6 bases stayed unmatched.

The chain is built from TRBV27 and TRBJ2-5; 8 bases fit TRBD2. The J call is doubtful: the DNA matches TRBJ2-7 better. The CDR3 totals 14 residues. CDR1 MNHEY and CDR2 SMNVEV come from the germline V gene (reference sequence). The CDR3 coding sequence is TGTGCCAGCAGTTCGGTTAGCGGGGCCTACGAGCAGTACTTC. This translates into CASSSVSGAYEQYF.

The chain employs TRBV5-4 and TRBJ2-3; 8 positions agree with TRBD2. The germline V gene encodes CDR1 SGHNT and CDR2 YYREEE (reference sequence). V shed 0 bases, J shed 2 bases, and the junction held 8 bases outside the gene matches. The CDR3 is made up of 17 amino acids. The CDR3 DNA is TGTGCCAGCAGCTTGGCCTTGGCTAGCGGGTTCACAGATACGCAGTATTTT. As protein: CASSLALASGFTDTQYF.

The chain has TRBV2 and TRBJ2-5, with 10 bases aligning to TRBD1. This CDR3 region has 16 residues. Germline CDR1 SNHLY, CDR2 FYNNEI. V trimming: 0 bases; J trimming: 5 bases; junction bases outside the gene matches: 6. CDR3 coding DNA: TGTGCCAGCAGTGAAGCGGGGGGACAGGGGTATGAGACCCAGTACTTC. Its translation is CASSEAGGQGYETQYF.

This clone was seen ten or more times. This CDR3 is also generated by other DNA sequences in the sample. The chain recombines TRBV29-1 with TRBJ1-2; TRBD1 aligns across 9 bases. Germline V CDR1 and CDR2: SQVTM, ANQGSEA. The CDR3 extends over 14 amino acids. Trimming removed 0 bases from V and 6 bases from J; junction bases left unmatched: 5. The CDR3 nucleotides read TGCAGCGTTGAAGATCGGGGGACAGGGAATGGCTACACCTTC. It codes for CSVEDRGTGNGYTF.

As regards this clone: This may arise from a read error, as a much more abundant clone is one base away. At the DNA level, this CDR3 is encoded by other sequences in the same sample as well. This CDR3 is CASSEDRYQPQHF. The CDR3 DNA follows: TGTGCCAGCAGTGAGGACAGATATCAGCCCCAGCATTTT. V and J are TRBV6-1 and TRBJ1-5; D may be TRBD1 (6 bases). The V end was cut by 3 bases, the J end by 5 bases, with 8 bases between. Germline lookup yields CDR1 MNHNS and CDR2 SASEGT. The CDR3 length is 13 residues.

This clone was seen repeatedly, ten times or more. The chain joins TRBV6-6 to TRBJ2-7; 11 nucleotides agree with TRBD1. Germline loops: CDR1 MNHNY, CDR2 SVGAGI (reference sequence). The CDR3 length is 15 residues. V gave up 6 bases and J gave up 4 bases; unmatched junction bases: 8. The CDR3 DNA reads as TGTGCCAGCAGCTCGGACAGGGGGCTTTGGTACGAGCAGTACTTC. Protein product: CASSSDRGLWYEQYF.

V and J are TRBV28 and TRBJ1-1; D is undetermined. The CDR3 runs 14 residues. Between the trimmed V and J ends, which lost 3 bases and 1 base, there was a span of 9 bases. CDR1 and CDR2 (germline): MDHEN, SYDVKM. CDR3 protein: CASSFVQPNTEAFF. The DNA of the CDR3 is TGTGCCAGCAGTTTTGTACAGCCGAACACTGAAGCTTTCTTT.

The genes are TRBV4-1 and TRBJ1-1; no clear D. CDR3 length: 15 amino acids. Trimming took off 4 bases at V and 4 bases at J, with 16 bases between the two ends. Per the germline V gene, CDR1 is MGHRA and CDR2 is YSYEKL. This CDR3 reads CASSLKEGGSTEAFF. The DNA of the CDR3 is TGCGCCAGCAGCCTTAAAGAGGGCGGGAGCACTGAAGCTTTCTTT.

The genes are TRBV7-2 and TRBJ2-7; D tentatively fits TRBD1 or TRBD2 (6 bases each). Trimming took 3 bases from V and 3 from J, leaving 12 bases between them. Per germline, CDR1 SGHTA and CDR2 FQGNSA. The CDR3 spans 14 residues. CDR3 loop: CASSFKQGGYEQYF. Written as DNA, the CDR3 is TGTGCCAGCAGCTTTAAACAGGGAGGCTACGAGCAGTACTTC.

The sample holds a few counts of this clone. The chain employs TRBV7-2 and TRBJ2-7, with D perhaps TRBD1 or TRBD2 (6 bases each). The CDR3 loop spans 15 amino acids. V lost 3 bases and J lost 2, with 14 bases in between. Per germline, CDR1 SGHTA and CDR2 FQGNSA. The CDR3 DNA follows: TGTGCCAGCAGCTTTTCGGGGGCCTCAACCTACGAGCAGTACTTC. Its translation: CASSFSGASTYEQYF.

This sequence joins TRBV5-4 and TRBJ1-2; D uncertain. The CDR3 is 14 residues long. The ends were cut back, 2 bases at V and 3 bases at J, with 11 bases in the middle. Germline V lookup: CDR1 SGHNT, CDR2 YYREEE (reference sequence). The CDR3 protein is CASSLKRSDYGYTF. The CDR3 DNA reads TGTGCCAGCAGCTTAAAAAGGAGTGACTATGGCTACACCTTC.

The genes are TRBV6-1 and TRBJ2-3, with 7 bases that match TRBD2. This CDR3 contains 15 residues. J lost 0 bases, V lost 5 bases, and 5 bases had no gene match. Per the germline V gene, CDR1 is MNHNS and CDR2 is SASEGT. The CDR3 region is CASSPPSGSTDTQYF. CDR3 DNA: TGTGCCAGCAGTCCTCCTAGCGGTAGCACAGATACGCAGTATTTT.

The chain is built from TRBV30 and TRBJ2-1; 8 nucleotides match TRBD2. With 2 bases clipped from V and 6 bases from J, the junction kept 9 bases outside the gene matches. This CDR3 spans 15 amino acids. In germline, CDR1 is GTSNPN, CDR2 SVGIG (reference sequence). The CDR3 bases are TGTGCCTGGAGTCCGGGGGGGGAGGGGATCAATGAGCAGTTCTTC. Its protein is CAWSPGGEGINEQFF.

The V call is TRBV7-2, the J call TRBJ1-2; 11 nucleotides agree with TRBD1. With 1 base clipped from V and 10 bases from J, the junction kept 5 bases outside the gene matches. From germline, CDR1 is SGHTA and CDR2 FQGNSA. This CDR3 has 14 amino acids. The DNA of the CDR3 is TGTGCCAGCAGCTTAGGAGGACAGGGGGCGGTCTACACCTTC. This gives the protein CASSLGGQGAVYTF.

The chain combines TRBV20-1 with TRBJ2-5; D uncertain. The germline gives CDR1 DFQATT, CDR2 SNEGSKA (reference sequence). V lost 3 bases and J lost 5, with 7 bases in between. There are 11 residues in the CDR3. As DNA, the CDR3 is TGCAGTGCTAGGGTCAAGGAGACCCAGTACTTC. Protein: CSARVKETQYF.

This clone was picked up many times. The chain carries TRBV4-1 and TRBJ1-3, with no clear D. From germline, CDR1 is MGHRA and CDR2 YSYEKL. The CDR3 consists of 16 residues. Trimming left V 4 bases short and J 0 bases short, with 13 bases between. The DNA of the CDR3 is TGCGCCAGCAGCCCCCGAGTCGTTATCTCTGGAAACACCATATATTTT. Its protein is CASSPRVVISGNTIYF.

This clone is a singleton in its sample. One junction end disagrees with the germline gene, perhaps due to a read error. The chain combines TRBV28 with TRBJ2-7; TRBD1 is a possible D gene (5 bases). From germline, CDR1 is MDHEN and CDR2 SYDVKM. The CDR3 extends over 14 amino acids. The CDR3 sequence: CASSAPQVAYEQHF. The CDR3, as DNA: TGTGCCAGCAGTGCCCCACAGGTAGCCTACGAGCAGCACTTC. The full variable domain, rest sourced from reference TRBV28 and TRBJ2-7, is DVKVTQSSRYLVKRTGEKVFLECVQDMDHENMFWYRQDPGLGLRLIYFSYDVKMKEKGDIPEGYSVSREKKERFSLILESASTNQTSMYLCASSAPQVAYEQHFGPGTRLTVT.

J is TRBJ1-2 and V is TRBV29-1; 10 bases line up with TRBD1. Trimming removed 3 bases from V and 4 bases from J; junction bases left unmatched: 8. The CDR3 sequence is 15 residues long. Germline V CDR1 and CDR2: SQVTM, ANQGSEA. CDR3 sequence (DNA): TGCAGCGTTGACCTCCGGGACAGGGGAGGCTATGGCTACACCTTC. This gives the protein CSVDLRDRGGYGYTF.